This T cell receptor beta chain was captured in a study of shared clonotypes between healthy human individuals (TCRdb year 2020). As for the study more broadly: Two women and a few men aged 18 to 49 years were included in the cohort. For each donor, CD4 naive and CD4 memory were each given three plates, CD8 naive was given two plates, and CD8 memory was given one plate. To estimate repertoire size and how much clonotypes are shared between individuals, the study performed deep sequencing of blood TCR repertoires from a few healthy adults. To increase sequencing depth and limit assay-specific biases, TCR repertoire library preparation and sequencing were carried out by different laboratories using diverse techniques. Leukapheresis yielded between about 0.94 and 9.5 billion PBMCs per donor.

A note on this clone: Its antigen remains unidentified. No quality values exist for individual bases; no much larger clone is one base distant.

TCR CDR3 regions were amplified from genomic DNA by multiplex PCR using the deep immunoSEQ assay. Extracted genomic DNA from each cell subset was distributed evenly across all wells of several immunoSEQ 96-well plates, and each plate was treated as a replicate. For sorted subsets, about 200 ng genomic DNA, equal to about 30,000 T cell genomes, was loaded into each replicate PCR. Purified libraries were measured with a Qubit 3.0 fluorometer, size-checked on a Bioanalyzer 2100, and measured again with the KAPA Library Quantification kit. Each immunoSEQ 96-well plate was sequenced on its own single-read 150-cycle Illumina NextSeq 550 flow cell. The source study handled its data this way. Because the immunoSEQ output held only junctional sequences and lacked quality scores, the filtering could not match the filtering applied to full-length reads. Sequences were annotated with PyIR, a Python wrapper for IgBLAST v1.9, using IMGT germline references to assign V/J genes and CDR3. Any read was removed if the V/J assignment was weak (E-value above 1e-6), the CDR3 was missing, or the read contained stop codons, out-of-frame junctions, or ambiguous translated residues. V3J clonotypes were defined as sequences sharing an identical inferred V gene, J gene, and CDR3 amino acid sequence. Percentage overlap between repertoires was calculated by dividing the number of shared unique clonotypes by the size of the smaller repertoire. Three approaches were used to assess repertoire richness: RTK rarefaction, the Chao1 estimator, and Recon v2.1 estimates of unobserved clonotypes. OLGA was used to compute generation probabilities for all TCRbeta clonotypes that the gDNA method yielded from a few donors. The table was pulled from immuneACCESS by TCRdb, which kept in-frame rearrangements only. Such tables lose some clones; where checked, under half of the loss comes from unresolved V genes, and the rest has no known cause. Clone size and the V and J calls come from that table; the DNA yielded D and trimming. The sample has roughly 500,000 clones on record, around 96% of them singletons. In total, the top ten clones hold around 0.066% of the sample.

General findings and caveats noted by the study authors: Clonotypes shared by all four sorted-subset donors showed higher generation probabilities than non-shared clonotypes. The small number of donors limited the genetic and exposure-history diversity represented. Sampling was restricted to blood, and TCR repertoires in tissues likely differ from the TCR repertoires found in blood. Sharing across several donors was observed for approximately 4.6% of naive CD4, about 4% of naive CD8, 2% to 2.5% of memory CD4, and approximately 0.41% of memory CD8 clonotypes. Naive subsets generally had larger estimated clonotype richness than memory subsets. Incomplete sequencing was indicated by rarefaction of sorted-subset datasets, despite the large sequencing depth. Based on pairwise subsampling, the degree of clonotype sharing among donors was expected to be affected by sequencing depth.

The donors were healthy, HIV-negative adults who had no recently reported acute infections or vaccinations. Every donor was a Caucasian adult residing in Nashville, Tennessee, USA. CD4+ T cells were enriched by magnetic negative selection; naive cells were then positively selected on CD45RA, and the negative fraction formed the memory subset. Blood was obtained by leukapheresis, after which PBMCs were separated by Ficoll-Histopaque density gradient centrifugation and cryopreserved in liquid nitrogen vapor phase. Purity and quantity of every magnetically sorted T cell population were checked by analytical flow cytometry. From each sorted fraction, genomic DNA was isolated and quantified by UV absorbance on a Nanodrop 2000c. This clonotype originated in a woman aged 25 to 39 in good health. Sequencing was done on a sample of naive CD4+ T cells sorted from blood. The sample's cell subset or site label, decoded: CD45RA+ positively selected.

The DNA sequence is TGTGCCATCAGCGGACTAGCGGGAGCCGGGGAGCTGTTTTTT. Translated, this is CAISGLAGAGELFF. In this chain, TRBV10-3 is recombined with TRBJ2-2; 13 middle bases align to TRBD2. Trimmed from V: 6 bases; trimmed from J: 6 bases; junction bases lacking a gene match: 1. CDR1 and CDR2 were assigned from the germline V gene as ENHRY and SYGVKD. Including cysteine and phenylalanine, the CDR3 has 14 amino acids. Only the CDR3 portion is preserved as DNA: 42 bases, with reading frame beginning at the first base.